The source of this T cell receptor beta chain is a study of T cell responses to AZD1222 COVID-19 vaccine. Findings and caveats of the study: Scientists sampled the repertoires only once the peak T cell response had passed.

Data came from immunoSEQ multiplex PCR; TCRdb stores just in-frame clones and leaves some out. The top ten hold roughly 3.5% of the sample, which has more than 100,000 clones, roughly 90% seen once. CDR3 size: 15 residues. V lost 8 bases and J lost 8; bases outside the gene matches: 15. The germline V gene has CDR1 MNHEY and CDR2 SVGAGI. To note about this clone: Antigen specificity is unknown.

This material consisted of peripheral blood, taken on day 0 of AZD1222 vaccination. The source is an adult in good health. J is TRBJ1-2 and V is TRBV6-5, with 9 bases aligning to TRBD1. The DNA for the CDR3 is TGTGCCAGCGGAGATCGGACAGGGGTTGGAAAAGGCTACACCTTC. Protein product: CASGDRTGVGKGYTF.